Reported below is one T cell receptor (beta chain). Its antigen is as yet unknown. Trimming cost V 3 bases and J 6 bases; bases outside gene matches: 6. The CDR3 sequence is 13 residues long. The V gene's germline CDR1 is SGHRS and CDR2 YFSETQ. Researchers grouped second doses given at about 4 or about 12 weeks into one pool. These data come from a study of T cell responses to AZD1222 COVID-19 vaccine. General study results and limits: The donors showed a predominance of white British ancestry and of females, with possible underestimation of clonal diversity. Reports indicate that nearly half of spike-specific TCRs are directed at unmutated variant regions.

TCRdb's table, derived via immunoSEQ multiplex PCR, lists solely in-frame clones and lacks some. The sample records some 100,000 clones, approximately 90% being singletons. The receptor's source is an adult who received the AZD1222 COVID-19 vaccine. Material: peripheral blood, obtained 28 days after the second AZD1222 dose. This sequence joins TRBV5-1 and TRBJ2-7; 7 positions agree with TRBD1. CDR3: CASSSGTASEQYF. DNA for the CDR3: TGCGCCAGCAGCTCCGGGACAGCATCCGAGCAGTACTTC.